This T cell receptor (beta chain) was obtained from a study of radiotherapy plus CTLA-4 blockade in lung cancer. Study results and caveats: Response was reportedly best predicted by early blood T cell clone dynamics, with interferon-beta. In blood, TCR clones derived from the tumor expanded after radiotherapy plus ipilimumab.

With respect to this clone: The antigen is not known.

V trimming: 2 bases; J trimming: 6 bases; junction bases outside the gene matches: 2. This CDR3 has 15 residues. Germline CDR1 reads SGDLS; CDR2 reads YYNGEE. Using immunoSEQ multiplex PCR, the repertoire was profiled, and TCRdb retains in-frame clones only, with some absent. The sample comprises approximately 72,000 clones, roughly 78% of which are singletons, and around 7% rests with the top ten. The TCR originated in a human donor with non-small cell lung cancer who had a complete response to radiotherapy plus ipilimumab. The sequenced sample was peripheral blood, obtained from a patient treated with radiotherapy plus ipilimumab. The rearrangement links TRBV9 to TRBJ2-2; 12 positions agree with TRBD1. CDR3 DNA sequence: TGTGCCAGCAGCGTGGGGACAGGGGGCTCCGGGGAGCTGTTTTTT. It encodes CASSVGTGGSGELFF.